Included here is one T cell receptor beta chain sequence, with context. Its target is not known. Every single patient, without exception, relapsed after autologous stem cell transplantation, and brentuximab vedotin exposure varied. Magnetic depletion of unwanted cells isolated CD4+ T cells from thawed PBMCs. The ends were cut back, 3 bases at V and 5 bases at J, with 20 bases in the middle. The CDR3 covers 16 residues. Germline V gene data show CDR1 as PRHDT and CDR2 as FYEKMQ (reference sequence). The sample belongs to a study of PD-1 blockade in classical Hodgkin lymphoma. Findings of the study overall: Baseline diversity resembling that of newly diagnosed patients was seen in complete responders. Relapsed/refractory patients reportedly had lower baseline diversity than newly diagnosed patients.

Assay used: immunoSEQ multiplex PCR; TCRdb lists only in-frame clones, some missing. The table shows approximately 25,000 clones, with more than 60% occurring only once. This sequence joins TRBV13 and TRBJ2-7; a weak D match, TRBD2 (7 bases). Here the sequenced sample was CD4+ T cells from blood, taken at baseline. The source is a human donor with classical Hodgkin lymphoma. In DNA form, the CDR3 reads TGTGCCAGCAGCTTGGGGGGGCTAGCGGTAAAAAACGAGCAGTACTTC. Translation gives CASSLGGLAVKNEQYF.